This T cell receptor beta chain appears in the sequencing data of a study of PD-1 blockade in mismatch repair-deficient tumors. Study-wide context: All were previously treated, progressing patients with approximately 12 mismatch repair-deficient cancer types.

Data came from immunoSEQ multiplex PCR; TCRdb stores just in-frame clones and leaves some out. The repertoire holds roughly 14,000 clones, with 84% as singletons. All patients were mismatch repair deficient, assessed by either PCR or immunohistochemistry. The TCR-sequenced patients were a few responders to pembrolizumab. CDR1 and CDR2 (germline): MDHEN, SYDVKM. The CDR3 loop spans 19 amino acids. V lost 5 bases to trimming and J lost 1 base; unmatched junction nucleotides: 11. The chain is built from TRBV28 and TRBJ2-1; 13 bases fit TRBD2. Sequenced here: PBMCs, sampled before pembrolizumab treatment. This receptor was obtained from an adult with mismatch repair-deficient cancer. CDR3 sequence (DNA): TGTGCCAGCAGTCCGACTAGCGGGAGGTCGCCCAGGTCCTACAATGAGCAGTTCTTC. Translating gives CASSPTSGRSPRSYNEQFF.